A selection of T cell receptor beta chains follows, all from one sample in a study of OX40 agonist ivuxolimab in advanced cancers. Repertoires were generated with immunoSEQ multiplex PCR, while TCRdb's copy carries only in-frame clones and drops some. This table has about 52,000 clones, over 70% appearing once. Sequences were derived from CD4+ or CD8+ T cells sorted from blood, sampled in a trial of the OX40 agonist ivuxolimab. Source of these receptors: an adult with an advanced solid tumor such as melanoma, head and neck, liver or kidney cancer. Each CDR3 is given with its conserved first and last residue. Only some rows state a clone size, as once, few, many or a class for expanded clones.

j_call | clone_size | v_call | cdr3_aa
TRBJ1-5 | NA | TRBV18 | CASSPQNSNQPQHF
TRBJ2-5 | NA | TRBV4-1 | CASSTLPEETQYF
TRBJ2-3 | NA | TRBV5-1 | CASSGGEITDTQYF
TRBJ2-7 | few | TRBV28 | CASSLSPPTSGYTYEQYF
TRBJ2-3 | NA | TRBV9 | CASSGGLAFLTDTQYF
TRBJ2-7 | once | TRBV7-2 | CASSQTDGALYEQYF
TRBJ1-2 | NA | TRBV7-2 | CASSLSSLYGYTF
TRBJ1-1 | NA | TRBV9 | CASSVPRQGTEAFF
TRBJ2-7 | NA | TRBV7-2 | CASSLETSGTAQQYF
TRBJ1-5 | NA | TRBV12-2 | CASRLDRTGSNQPQHF
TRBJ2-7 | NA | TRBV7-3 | CASSLRGSDYEQYF
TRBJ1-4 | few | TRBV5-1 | CASSRTSTNEKLFF
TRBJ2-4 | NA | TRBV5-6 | CASSTPDRDDIQYF
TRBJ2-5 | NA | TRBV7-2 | CASSFGAGVGETQYF
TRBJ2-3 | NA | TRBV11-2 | CASCCRDSTDTQYF
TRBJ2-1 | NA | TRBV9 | CASSVTSGGPRNEQFF
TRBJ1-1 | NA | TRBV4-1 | CASSHAGLPGAEAFF
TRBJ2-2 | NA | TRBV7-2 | CASSPQGLHTGELFF
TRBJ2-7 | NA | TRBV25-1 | CASRALGQGAHEQYF
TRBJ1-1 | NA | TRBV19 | CASSEGFSRGDEAFF
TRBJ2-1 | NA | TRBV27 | CASTKGLGLAGYEQFF
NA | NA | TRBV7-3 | CASSSGPMSGEQYF
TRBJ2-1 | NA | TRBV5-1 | CASSGTGFRTHPISYNEQFF
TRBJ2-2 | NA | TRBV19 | CASSPAGGNTGELFF
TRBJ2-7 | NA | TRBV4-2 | CASSLMGQSGEQYF
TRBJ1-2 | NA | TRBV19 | CASSMRQGDGYTF
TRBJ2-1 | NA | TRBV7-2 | CASSPRTSGRPQSYNEQFF
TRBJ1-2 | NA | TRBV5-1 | CASSLGTLGYGYTF